These T cell receptor beta chains were read from a single sample in a study of T cell repertoires in cytomegalovirus infection. TCRdb used MiXCR to reprocess the reads, holding one entry per CDR3 protein. The repertoire holds under 800,000 distinct CDR3 sequences, roughly 24% seen once, with roughly 8% in the top ten. The specimen sequenced was CD8+ T cells from PBMCs. The receptor set was obtained from a human donor in good health (CMV status not recorded). Some clones in this sample may be carry-over from other donors' samples. Each CDR3 is given with its conserved first and last residue. D genes are given only for firm matches. A row's size may be missing; if present it is once, few, many or a size class.

D gene: .; clone size: .; J gene: TRBJ2-3; V gene: TRBV5-1; CDR3 protein: CASNSGGRTGYDTDTQYF; CDR3 DNA: TGCGCCAGCAATTCCGGCGGTCGTACGGGGTACGACACAGATACGCAGTATTTT
D gene: TRBD1; clone size: many; J gene: TRBJ2-2; V gene: TRBV7-9; CDR3 protein: CASRGPRDRVITGELFF; CDR3 DNA: TGTGCCAGCAGGGGCCCCCGGGACAGGGTGATCACCGGGGAGCTGTTTTTT
D gene: .; clone size: .; J gene: TRBJ1-2; V gene: TRBV6-2/TRBV6-3; CDR3 protein: CVSSSSKYLTDGYTF; CDR3 DNA: TGTGTCAGCAGTTCATCGAAATACCTTACCGATGGCTACACCTTC
D gene: .; clone size: .; J gene: TRBJ2-7; V gene: TRBV5-6; CDR3 protein: CASGFADRNYEQYF; CDR3 DNA: TGTGCCAGCGGCTTTGCCGACAGGAACTACGAGCAGTACTTC
D gene: TRBD1; clone size: .; J gene: TRBJ1-1; V gene: TRBV20-1; CDR3 protein: CSAPWTTGGTEAFF; CDR3 DNA: TGCAGTGCTCCGTGGACGACAGGGGGGACTGAAGCTTTCTTT
D gene: .; clone size: many; J gene: TRBJ2-3; V gene: TRBV7-6; CDR3 protein: CASSLGPADTQYF; CDR3 DNA: TGTGCCAGCAGCTTAGGCCCCGCAGATACGCAGTATTTT
D gene: .; clone size: many; J gene: TRBJ2-2; V gene: TRBV7-9; CDR3 protein: CASSLTSGTPNTGELFF; CDR3 DNA: TGTGCCAGCAGCTTAACCTCCGGGACACCGAACACCGGGGAGCTGTTTTTT
D gene: .; clone size: .; J gene: TRBJ2-5; V gene: TRBV25-1; CDR3 protein: CASSADRLTQYF; CDR3 DNA: TGTGCCAGCAGTGCTGACAGATTGACCCAGTACTTC
D gene: .; clone size: .; J gene: TRBJ2-1; V gene: TRBV2; CDR3 protein: CASSTSNVDPSKYNEQFF; CDR3 DNA: TGTGCCAGCAGTACGAGCAATGTGGATCCCTCCAAATACAATGAGCAGTTCTTC
D gene: .; clone size: .; J gene: TRBJ1-4; V gene: TRBV29-1; CDR3 protein: CSVLGLEEKLFF; CDR3 DNA: TGCAGCGTTTTGGGTTTAGAAGAAAAACTGTTTTTT
D gene: TRBD1; clone size: few; J gene: TRBJ2-2; V gene: TRBV2; CDR3 protein: CASSEPDRGWNTGELFF; CDR3 DNA: TGTGCCAGCAGTGAACCCGACAGGGGGTGGAACACCGGGGAGCTGTTTTTT
D gene: TRBD1; clone size: .; J gene: TRBJ1-2; V gene: TRBV12-3/TRBV12-4; CDR3 protein: CASSLLERDRVNGYTF; CDR3 DNA: TGTGCCAGCAGTTTGTTAGAGAGAGACAGGGTGAATGGCTACACCTTC
D gene: .; clone size: few; J gene: TRBJ2-3; V gene: TRBV20-1; CDR3 protein: CVPTLGGTETDTQYF; CDR3 DNA: TGCGTTCCTACCCTCGGCGGGACCGAAACAGATACGCAGTATTTT
D gene: .; clone size: few; J gene: TRBJ2-1; V gene: TRBV15; CDR3 protein: CATSRIPRDEQFF; CDR3 DNA: TGTGCCACCAGCAGGATCCCCCGAGATGAGCAGTTCTTC
D gene: TRBD1; clone size: .; J gene: TRBJ2-3; V gene: TRBV5-6; CDR3 protein: CASSGDRVYTDTQYF; CDR3 DNA: TGTGCCAGCAGCGGGGACAGGGTCTACACAGATACGCAGTATTTT
D gene: .; clone size: .; J gene: TRBJ2-5; V gene: TRBV7-9; CDR3 protein: CASSPRQETQETQYF; CDR3 DNA: TGTGCCAGCAGCCCGAGACAGGAAACTCAAGAGACCCAGTACTTC
D gene: TRBD2; clone size: .; J gene: TRBJ2-1; V gene: TRBV5-1; CDR3 protein: CASRLGLAGSYNEQFF; CDR3 DNA: TGCGCCAGCAGACTGGGACTAGCGGGGTCCTACAATGAGCAGTTCTTC
D gene: .; clone size: many; J gene: TRBJ1-2; V gene: TRBV7-9; CDR3 protein: CASSLAHAGGVYGYTF; CDR3 DNA: TGTGCCAGCAGCTTAGCGCATGCAGGAGGGGTCTATGGCTACACCTTC
D gene: .; clone size: few; J gene: TRBJ1-5; V gene: TRBV5-5; CDR3 protein: CASSLGQAVQPQHF; CDR3 DNA: TGTGCCAGCAGCTTGGGTCAGGCGGTTCAGCCCCAGCATTTT
D gene: .; clone size: many; J gene: TRBJ1-1; V gene: TRBV7-9; CDR3 protein: CASSLVLGNTEAFF; CDR3 DNA: TGTGCCAGCAGCTTAGTCCTGGGGAACACTGAAGCTTTCTTT
D gene: TRBD1; clone size: few; J gene: TRBJ2-1; V gene: TRBV4-1; CDR3 protein: CASSQDPGQPYDEQFF; CDR3 DNA: TGCGCCAGCAGCCAAGATCCGGGACAGCCCTACGATGAGCAGTTCTTC
D gene: TRBD1; clone size: .; J gene: TRBJ1-3; V gene: TRBV6-6; CDR3 protein: CASRYSRDRGRRGNTIYF; CDR3 DNA: TGTGCCAGCAGGTACTCGAGGGACAGAGGCCGCCGTGGAAACACCATATATTTT
D gene: TRBD2; clone size: few; J gene: TRBJ2-1; V gene: TRBV20-1; CDR3 protein: CSARAPAGGRNEQFF; CDR3 DNA: TGCAGTGCTAGAGCACCCGCGGGGGGGCGGAATGAGCAGTTCTTC
D gene: .; clone size: few; J gene: TRBJ1-5; V gene: TRBV19; CDR3 protein: CASSDYGVASQPQHF; CDR3 DNA: TGTGCCAGTAGTGACTACGGGGTGGCAAGTCAGCCCCAGCATTTT